One and the same sample provided the 31 T cell receptor beta chains below, sequenced in a study of blood T cell repertoires in COVID-19. TCRdb's table, derived via immunoSEQ multiplex PCR, lists solely in-frame clones and lacks some. The sample carries about 73,000 clones, roughly 84% recorded once. Sequenced material: peripheral blood. The receptors shown here come from a woman in her sixties with acute or convalescent COVID-19.

The genes are TRBV12-3 or TRBV12-4 and TRBJ1-1; D is unclear. The CDR3 is made up of 11 amino acids. V dropped 3 bases and J dropped 9 bases, with 8 bases sitting between them. The CDR3 here is CASSFGRQAFF. Written as DNA, the CDR3 is TGTGCCAGCAGTTTTGGCAGGCAAGCTTTCTTT.

The chain recombines TRBV7-8 with TRBJ2-1; TRBD2 matches 9 bases. With 2 bases clipped from V and 7 bases from J, the junction kept 9 bases outside the gene matches. Germline V gives CDR1 SGHVS, CDR2 FQNEAQ. This CDR3 has 16 amino acids. The CDR3 region has the DNA TGTGCCAGCAGCTTACAGGCGGGGGGGCCTGGGAATGAGCAGTTCTTC. Translation gives CASSLQAGGPGNEQFF.

The chain carries TRBV24-1 and TRBJ2-2; D might be TRBD1 (6 bases). The CDR3 totals 15 residues. Trimming shortened V by 2 bases and J by 2 bases, and 8 bases separated the two germline ends. CDR1 is KGHDR, CDR2 SFDVKD, per germline. The CDR3 DNA follows: TGTGCCACCAGTGATTCGGGACACAACACCGGGGAGCTGTTTTTT. Encoded protein: CATSDSGHNTGELFF.

The V gene is TRBV6-1, the J gene TRBJ1-2; perhaps TRBD1 as D (5 bases). Between the trimmed V and J ends, which lost 2 bases and 6 bases, there was a span of 10 bases. This CDR3 is 13 amino acids long. In germline, CDR1 is MNHNS, CDR2 SASEGT. CDR3 in DNA: TGTGCCAGCAGTGAATTTAGGGGCGATGGCTACACCTTC. Amino acids: CASSEFRGDGYTF.

In this sample, this clone turned up once. The CDR3 protein is CASSESGVMTDTQYF. In nucleotides, the CDR3 is TGTGCCAGCAGTGAGTCAGGGGTTATGACAGATACGCAGTATTTT. The chain recombines TRBV6-1 with TRBJ2-3; D perhaps matches TRBD1 (6 bases). The CDR3 length is 15 residues. V dropped 3 bases and J dropped 3 bases, with 13 bases sitting between them. Germline V gives CDR1 MNHNS, CDR2 SASEGT.

This chain joins TRBV7-3 and TRBJ2-1, with 15 bases aligning to TRBD2. V gave up 8 bases and J gave up 2 bases; unmatched junction bases: 7. Germline-derived CDR1 and CDR2 are SGHTA and FQGTGA. This CDR3 is 17 amino acids long. The CDR3 DNA reads TGTGCCAGCGGACTAGCGGGGGGGCCGACCCCCTACAATGAGCAGTTCTTC. Amino acid sequence: CASGLAGGPTPYNEQFF.

The V call is TRBV5-8, the J call TRBJ1-4, with D possibly matching TRBD1 (6 bases). There are 15 residues in the CDR3. V was clipped by 4 bases and J by 6 bases, with 16 bases between them. The germline V gene encodes CDR1 SGHTS and CDR2 YDEGEE. The CDR3 coding sequence is TGTGCCAGCAGCCGCAGGGGATTCTCGGATGAAAAACTGTTTTTT. As protein: CASSRRGFSDEKLFF.

The chain couples TRBV5-6 to TRBJ1-2; the match to TRBD1 covers 8 bases. Germline loops: CDR1 SGHDT, CDR2 YYEEEE. V was clipped by 2 bases and J by 7 bases; unmatched bases: 4. There are 13 residues in the CDR3. The CDR3 nucleotides read TGTGCCAGCAGCTTAAACAGGGGGGCTGGCTACACCTTC. Protein sequence: CASSLNRGAGYTF.

The V gene is TRBV27, the J gene TRBJ1-4; possibly TRBD1 for D (6 bases). The V gene lost 10 bases and the J gene lost 5 bases, with 17 bases spanning the gap. There are 14 residues in the CDR3. From germline, CDR1 is MNHEY and CDR2 SMNVEV (reference sequence). CDR3 sequence reads: CATRGQGGNEKLFF. The CDR3 coding sequence is TGTGCCACTCGTGGACAAGGGGGAAATGAAAAACTGTTTTTT.

V usage is TRBV6-5 and J usage is TRBJ1-1; D is uncertain. CDR1 is MNHEY, CDR2 SVGAGI, per germline. This CDR3 contains 13 residues. Trimming pared 5 bases from V and 2 bases from J, leaving 9 bases between. The CDR3 protein is CASSKQLNTEAFF. The CDR3 DNA is TGTGCCAGCAGTAAACAGTTAAACACTGAAGCTTTCTTT.

The chain is built from TRBV10-3 and TRBJ2-1, with TRBD2 identical over 10 bases. Germline assignment: CDR1 ENHRY and CDR2 SYGVKD. The trim removed 10 bases at V and 7 bases at J, leaving 13 bases unmatched. The CDR3 sequence is 15 residues long. CDR3 bases: TGTGCCACCCACCCTAGCGGGGGCGCGGGTAATGAGCAGTTCTTC. Protein: CATHPSGGAGNEQFF.

The table lists this clone with a count of one. This sequence joins TRBV11-2 and TRBJ1-6, with D unclear. The CDR3 consists of 18 residues. The V gene's germline CDR1 is SGHAT and CDR2 FQNNGV. Trimming removed 1 base from V and 0 bases from J, with 13 bases in between. The CDR3 reads CASSLVFGRSSYNSPLHF. The CDR3 DNA sequence: TGTGCCAGCAGCTTAGTATTCGGGAGAAGCTCCTATAATTCACCCCTCCACTTT.

The V gene is TRBV7-6, the J gene TRBJ2-1; perhaps TRBD2 as D (5 bases). This CDR3 is 14 amino acids long. Germline V gene lookup returns CDR1 SGHVS and CDR2 FNYEAQ. Deletions cut 3 bases from V and 2 bases from J, with 8 bases between. The CDR3 is CASSLRATYNEQFF. The CDR3 nucleotides read TGTGCCAGCAGCTTGCGGGCCACCTACAATGAGCAGTTCTTC.

This clone was seen only once. V is TRBV18 and J is TRBJ1-1, with unresolved D. The CDR3 has 15 amino acids. V lost 3 bases and J lost 0, with 11 bases in between. Germline values: CDR1 KGHSH, CDR2 LQKENI. The CDR3 region is CASSPFDGMNTEAFF. CDR3 DNA sequence: TGTGCCAGCTCACCTTTCGACGGGATGAACACTGAAGCTTTCTTT. Combining the CDR3 with reference TRBV18 and TRBJ1-1 gives the whole variable domain NAGVMQNPRHLVRRRGQEARLRCSPMKGHSHVYWYRQLPEEGLKFMVYLQKENIIDESGMPKERFSAEFPKEGPSILRIQQVVRGDSAAYFCASSPFDGMNTEAFFGQGTRLTVV.

The V call is TRBV19, the J call TRBJ1-1, with D possibly TRBD1 on 5 matching bases. The CDR3 length is 15 residues. The germline V and J ends were trimmed by 10 bases and 5 bases, with 23 bases remaining between them. Germline-derived CDR1 and CDR2 are LNHDA and SQIVND (reference sequence). The CDR3: CATRGTEGKFTEAFF. The CDR3 DNA reads as TGTGCCACACGCGGGACCGAGGGGAAGTTTACTGAAGCTTTCTTT.

V usage is TRBV10-1 and J usage is TRBJ2-2; TRBD2 matches at 9 bases. Germline CDR1 is WNHNN and CDR2 is SYGVQD (reference sequence). Trimming took 9 bases from V and 1 from J; bases not matched to a gene: 3. The CDR3 has 14 residues. The DNA for the CDR3 is TGCGCCAGTGGAGCGGGGGGGAACACCGGGGAGCTGTTTTTT. This codes for CASGAGGNTGELFF.

This clone was picked up a small number of times. This chain uses TRBV7-8 with TRBJ1-5; 7 bases are shared with TRBD1. Germline V gene data show CDR1 as SGHVS and CDR2 as FQNEAQ. This CDR3 contains 16 residues. The junction had 6 bases not matched to a gene; V was cut back by 4 bases and J by 0 bases. The CDR3 spells CASSSMGTDSNQPQHF. As DNA, the CDR3 is TGTGCCAGCAGCTCCATGGGGACAGATAGCAATCAGCCCCAGCATTTT.

The chain links TRBV18 to TRBJ1-1, with D hard to call. The germline CDR1 and CDR2 sequences are KGHSH and LQKENI. Trimming shortened V by 2 bases and J by 4 bases, and 14 bases separated the two germline ends. This CDR3 is built from 15 residues. This chain's CDR3 is CASSPSRGKSTEAFF. The CDR3 bases are TGTGCCAGCTCACCATCCCGAGGGAAGAGCACTGAAGCTTTCTTT.

The chain recombines TRBV6-1 with TRBJ2-5; D is undetermined. Germline-derived CDR1 and CDR2 are MNHNS and SASEGT. This CDR3 spans 15 amino acids. The ends were cut back, 1 base at V and 5 bases at J, with 14 bases in the middle. The CDR3 nucleotides read TGTGCCAGCAGTGAAGGGTTAAACAGTGGGGAGACCCAGTACTTC. Its translation is CASSEGLNSGETQYF.

This CDR3 is CAIKGQGTDTQYF. CDR3 DNA sequence: TGTGCCATTAAGGGGCAGGGGACAGATACGCAGTATTTT. The chain combines TRBV10-3 with TRBJ2-3; possibly TRBD1 for D (6 bases). The CDR3 is 13 residues long. Germline V gene sequence: CDR1 ENHRY, CDR2 SYGVKD. The V end lost 9 bases, the J end lost 3 bases, and 13 bases lay between the germline ends.

V usage is TRBV27 and J usage is TRBJ2-1, with TRBD2 matching over 16 bases. Germline V CDR1 and CDR2: MNHEY, SMNVEV (reference sequence). The CDR3 is 16 residues long. Germline trimming cut 0 bases from V and 10 bases from J; bases unmatched to any gene: 3. In DNA, the CDR3 is TGTGCCAGCAGTTTATCGGGACTAGCGGGGGGGCCCGAGCAGTTCTTC. It encodes CASSLSGLAGGPEQFF.

The chain employs TRBV5-1 and TRBJ2-5; TRBD1 matches at 10 bases. CDR3 length equals 15 residues. The J segment lost 4 bases and the V segment lost 4 bases, leaving 7 bases of the junction unmatched. From germline, CDR1 is SGHRS and CDR2 YFSETQ. CDR3 region: CASSRTGGSRETQYF. CDR3 in DNA: TGCGCCAGCAGCAGGACAGGGGGATCCCGAGAGACCCAGTACTTC.

The CDR3 region is CASRAGFPSYEQYF. The CDR3 region has the DNA TGTGCCAGCAGAGCAGGATTCCCCTCCTACGAGCAGTACTTC. The J gene is TRBJ2-7, the V gene TRBV2; D gene unclear. Germline V gene sequence: CDR1 SNHLY, CDR2 FYNNEI. The CDR3 has 14 amino acids. Trimming removed 6 bases at V and 0 bases at J, with 12 bases between. Filled out from reference TRBV2 and TRBJ2-7, the complete variable domain reads EPEVTQTPSHQVTQMGQEVILRCVPISNHLYFYWYRQILGQKVEFLVSFYNNEISEKSEIFDDQFSVERPDGSNFTLKIRSTKLEDSAMYFCASRAGFPSYEQYFGPGTRLTVT.

The rearrangement links TRBV5-5 to TRBJ2-1, with 8 nucleotides matching TRBD2. Trimming took 4 bases from V and 4 from J; bases not matched to a gene: 10. Germline V gene sequence: CDR1 SGHKS, CDR2 YYEKEE (reference sequence). The CDR3 is made up of 16 amino acids. CDR3 residues: CASSRYVSGDYNEQFF. In nucleotides, the CDR3 is TGTGCCAGCAGCAGGTACGTTAGCGGGGATTACAATGAGCAGTTCTTC.

This chain joins TRBV5-1 and TRBJ1-4; D not resolved. This CDR3 has 16 amino acids. The V end lost 0 bases, the J end lost 2 bases, and 11 bases lay between the germline ends. CDR1 is SGHRS, CDR2 YFSETQ, per germline. The CDR3 spells CASSLDGWATNEKLFF. CDR3 sequence (DNA): TGCGCCAGCAGCTTGGATGGGTGGGCGACTAATGAAAAACTGTTTTTT.

The chain carries TRBV10-3 and TRBJ1-4; D perhaps matches TRBD1 (6 bases). Trimming removed 4 bases from V and 5 bases from J, with 17 bases in between. This CDR3 region has 16 residues. The germline CDR1 and CDR2 sequences are ENHRY and SYGVKD. The CDR3 region is CAISGGQGPKNEKLFF. For the CDR3, the DNA is TGTGCCATCAGTGGGGGGCAGGGCCCAAAGAATGAAAAACTGTTTTTT.

The chain couples TRBV12-3 or TRBV12-4 to TRBJ1-3; D perhaps matches TRBD1 (6 bases). The CDR3 covers 12 residues. V was trimmed by 2 bases and J by 8 bases, leaving 7 bases between them. The CDR3 region is CASSLKGDTIYF. For the CDR3, the DNA is TGTGCCAGCAGTTTAAAGGGGGACACCATATATTTT.

The V gene is TRBV10-3, the J gene TRBJ2-2; TRBD2 might be the D (5 bases). The V end was cut by 10 bases, the J end by 3 bases, with 15 bases between. CDR1 is ENHRY, CDR2 SYGVKD, per germline. The CDR3 sequence is 14 residues long. The CDR3 loop is CASGGLGDTGELFF. The DNA of the CDR3 is TGTGCCAGCGGCGGGCTCGGGGACACCGGGGAGCTGTTTTTT.

This clone has only one observation. The chain links TRBV6-1 to TRBJ2-2, with D tentatively TRBD1 (5 bases). V lost 4 bases to trimming and J lost 1 base, with 13 bases between them. Germline V gene sequence: CDR1 MNHNS, CDR2 SASEGT. The CDR3 consists of 16 residues. The CDR3 nucleotides read TGTGCCAGCAGTGGATGGGGCAGGGTGAACACCGGGGAGCTGTTTTTT. Protein sequence: CASSGWGRVNTGELFF.

The rearrangement joins TRBV4-2 to TRBJ1-6, with TRBD1 matching 11 bases. This CDR3 has 15 amino acids. The V gene's germline CDR1 is LGHNA and CDR2 YNFKEQ. V lost 3 bases to trimming and J lost 9 bases; unmatched junction nucleotides: 4. The CDR3, as DNA: TGTGCCAGCAGCCAGGGACAGGGGGAGGGTTCACCCCTCCACTTT. Translated: CASSQGQGEGSPLHF.

The J gene is TRBJ2-7, the V gene TRBV7-3, with a weak D call TRBD1 (6 bases). CDR3 length: 14 residues. The V gene's germline CDR1 is SGHTA and CDR2 FQGTGA. With 4 bases removed from V and 2 bases from J, the gap between germline ends came to 12 bases. The CDR3, as DNA: TGTGCCAGCAGCTGGGGGCAGGGGCCCTACGAGCAGTACTTC. Translation gives CASSWGQGPYEQYF.